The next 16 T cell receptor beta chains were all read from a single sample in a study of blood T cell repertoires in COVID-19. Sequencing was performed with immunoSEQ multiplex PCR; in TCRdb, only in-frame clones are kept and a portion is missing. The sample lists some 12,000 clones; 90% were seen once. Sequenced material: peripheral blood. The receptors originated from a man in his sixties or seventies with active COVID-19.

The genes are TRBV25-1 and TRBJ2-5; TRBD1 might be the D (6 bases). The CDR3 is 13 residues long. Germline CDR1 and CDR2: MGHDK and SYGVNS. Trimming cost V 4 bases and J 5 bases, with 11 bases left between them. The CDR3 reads CASSVQGPETQYF. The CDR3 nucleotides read TGTGCCAGCAGTGTGCAGGGGCCGGAGACCCAGTACTTC.

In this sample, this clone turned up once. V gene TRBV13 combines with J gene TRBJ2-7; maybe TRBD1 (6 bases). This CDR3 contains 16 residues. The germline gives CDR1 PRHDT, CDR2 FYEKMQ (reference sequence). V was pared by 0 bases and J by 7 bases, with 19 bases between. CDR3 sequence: CASSLGRSGARGEQYF. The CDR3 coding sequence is TGTGCCAGCAGCTTAGGAAGGTCAGGCGCGAGGGGGGAGCAGTACTTC.

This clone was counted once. CDR3 in amino acids: CASSSRTTSYEQYF. CDR3 in DNA: TGTGCCAGCAGCTCTCGTACTACCTCATACGAGCAGTACTTC. The genes are TRBV3-1 (or the pseudogene TRBV3-2) and TRBJ2-7, with D uncertain. The CDR3 contains 14 residues. Germline V lookup: CDR1 LGHDT, CDR2 YNNKEL (reference sequence). V was clipped by 5 bases and J by 4 bases, with 15 bases between them.

CDR3 sequence reads: CASSLEGTGLSPLHF. In DNA, the CDR3 is TGCGCCAGCAGCTTGGAGGGGACAGGGCTCTCACCCCTCCACTTT. V usage is TRBV5-1 and J usage is TRBJ1-6; 9 nucleotides line up with TRBD1. Germline V gives CDR1 SGHRS, CDR2 YFSETQ. The CDR3 runs to 15 residues. The junction had 5 bases not matched to a gene; V was cut back by 0 bases and J by 10 bases.

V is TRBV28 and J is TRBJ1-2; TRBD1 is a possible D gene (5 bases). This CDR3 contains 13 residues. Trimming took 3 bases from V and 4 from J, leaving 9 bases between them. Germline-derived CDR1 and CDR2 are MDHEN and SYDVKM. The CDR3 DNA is TGTGCCAGCAGTTTGGGGCCGACCTATGGCTACACCTTC. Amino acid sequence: CASSLGPTYGYTF.

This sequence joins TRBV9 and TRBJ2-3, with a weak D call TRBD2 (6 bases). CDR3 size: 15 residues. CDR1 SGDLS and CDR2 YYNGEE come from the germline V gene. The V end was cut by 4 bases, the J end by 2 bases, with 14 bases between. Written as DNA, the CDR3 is TGTGCCAGCAGCCGACGGGGGTCGAACACAGATACGCAGTATTTT. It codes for CASSRRGSNTDTQYF. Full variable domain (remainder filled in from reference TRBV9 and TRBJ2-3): DSGVTQTPKHLITATGQRVTLRCSPRSGDLSVYWYQQSLDQGLQFLIQYYNGEERAKGNILERFSAQQFPDLHSELNLSSLELGDSALYFCASSRRGSNTDTQYFGPGTRLTVL.

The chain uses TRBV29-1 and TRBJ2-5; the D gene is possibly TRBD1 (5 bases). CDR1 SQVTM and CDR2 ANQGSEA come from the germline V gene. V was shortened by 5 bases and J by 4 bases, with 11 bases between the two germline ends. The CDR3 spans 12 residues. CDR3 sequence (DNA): TGCAGCGTTAGAAAGGGGTCAGAGACCCAGTACTTC. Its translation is CSVRKGSETQYF.

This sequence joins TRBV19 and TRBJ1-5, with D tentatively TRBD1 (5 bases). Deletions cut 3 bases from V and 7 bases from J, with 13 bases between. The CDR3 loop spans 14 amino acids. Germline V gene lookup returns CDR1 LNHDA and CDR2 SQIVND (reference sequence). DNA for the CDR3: TGTGCCAGTAGTATCCTCGGGGGTGGGCAGCCCCAGCATTTT. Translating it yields CASSILGGGQPQHF. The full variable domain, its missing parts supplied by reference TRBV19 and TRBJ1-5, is DGGITQSPKYLFRKEGQNVTLSCEQNLNHDAMYWYRQDPGQGLRLIYYSQIVNDFQKGDIAEGYSVSREKKESFPLTVTSAQKNPTAFYLCASSILGGGQPQHFGDGTRLSIL.

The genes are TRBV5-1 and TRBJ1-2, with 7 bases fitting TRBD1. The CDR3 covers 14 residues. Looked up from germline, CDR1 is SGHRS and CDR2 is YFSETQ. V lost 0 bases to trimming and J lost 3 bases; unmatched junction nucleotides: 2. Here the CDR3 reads CASSLDRGDYGYTF. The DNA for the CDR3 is TGCGCCAGCAGCTTGGACAGGGGAGACTATGGCTACACCTTC.

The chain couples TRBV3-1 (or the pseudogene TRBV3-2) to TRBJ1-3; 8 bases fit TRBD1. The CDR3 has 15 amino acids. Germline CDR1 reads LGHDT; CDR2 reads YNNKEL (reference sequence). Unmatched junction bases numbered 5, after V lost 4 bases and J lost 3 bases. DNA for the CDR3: TGTGCCAGCAGCCCGACAGGGGTAAATGGAAACACCATATATTTT. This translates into CASSPTGVNGNTIYF.

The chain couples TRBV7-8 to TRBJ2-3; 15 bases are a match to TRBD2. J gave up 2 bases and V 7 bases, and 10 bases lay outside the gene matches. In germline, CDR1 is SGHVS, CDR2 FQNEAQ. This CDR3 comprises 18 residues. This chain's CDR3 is CASIVGLAGGRATDTQYF. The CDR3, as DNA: TGTGCCAGCATAGTGGGACTAGCGGGGGGCCGGGCCACAGATACGCAGTATTTT.

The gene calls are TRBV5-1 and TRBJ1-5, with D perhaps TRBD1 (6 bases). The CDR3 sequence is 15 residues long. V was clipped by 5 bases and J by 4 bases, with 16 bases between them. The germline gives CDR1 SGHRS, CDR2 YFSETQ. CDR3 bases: TGCGCCAGCAGTCCCAGGGGAGCTCCGAATCAGCCCCAGCATTTT. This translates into CASSPRGAPNQPQHF.

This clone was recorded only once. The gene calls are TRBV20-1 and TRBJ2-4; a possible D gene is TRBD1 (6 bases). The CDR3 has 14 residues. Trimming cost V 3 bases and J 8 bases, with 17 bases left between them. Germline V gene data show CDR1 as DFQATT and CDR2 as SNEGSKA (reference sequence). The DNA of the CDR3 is TGCAGTGCTAGTGAGCATGGGGGCACGGACATTCAGTACTTC. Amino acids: CSASEHGGTDIQYF.

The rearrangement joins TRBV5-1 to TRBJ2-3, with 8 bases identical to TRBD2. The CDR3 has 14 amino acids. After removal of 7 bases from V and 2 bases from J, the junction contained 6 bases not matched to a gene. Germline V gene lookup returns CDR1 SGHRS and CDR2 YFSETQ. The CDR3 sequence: CASREGVATDTQYF. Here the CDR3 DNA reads TGCGCCAGCCGGGAGGGGGTAGCCACAGATACGCAGTATTTT.

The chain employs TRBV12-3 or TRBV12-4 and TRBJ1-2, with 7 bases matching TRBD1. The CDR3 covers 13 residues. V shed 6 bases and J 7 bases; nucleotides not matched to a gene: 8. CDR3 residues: CASSDRALSGYTF. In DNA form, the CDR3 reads TGTGCCAGCAGCGACAGGGCTCTATCTGGCTACACCTTC.

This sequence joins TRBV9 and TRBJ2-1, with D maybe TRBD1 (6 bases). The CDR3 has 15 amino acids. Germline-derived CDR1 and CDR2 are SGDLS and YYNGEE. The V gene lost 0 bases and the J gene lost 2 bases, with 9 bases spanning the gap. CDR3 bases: TGTGCCAGCAGCGTAGGGGGGCTGCCCTACAATGAGCAGTTCTTC. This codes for CASSVGGLPYNEQFF.